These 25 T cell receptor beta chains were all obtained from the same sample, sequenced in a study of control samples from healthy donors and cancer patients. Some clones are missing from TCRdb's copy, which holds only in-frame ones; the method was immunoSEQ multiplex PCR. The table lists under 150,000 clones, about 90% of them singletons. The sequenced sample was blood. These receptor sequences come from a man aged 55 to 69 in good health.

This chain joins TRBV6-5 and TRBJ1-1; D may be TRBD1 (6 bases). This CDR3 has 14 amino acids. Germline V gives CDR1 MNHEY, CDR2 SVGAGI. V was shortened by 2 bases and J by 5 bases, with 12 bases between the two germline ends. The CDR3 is CASSYGQGSTEAFF. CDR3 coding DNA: TGTGCCAGCAGTTACGGCCAGGGGAGTACTGAAGCTTTCTTT.

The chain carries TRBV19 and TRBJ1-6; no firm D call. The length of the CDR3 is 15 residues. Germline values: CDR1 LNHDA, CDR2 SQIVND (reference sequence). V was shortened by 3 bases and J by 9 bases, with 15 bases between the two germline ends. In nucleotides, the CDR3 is TGTGCCAGTAGTATGGCCCACCGCCTAAGTTCACCCCTCCACTTT. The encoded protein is CASSMAHRLSSPLHF.

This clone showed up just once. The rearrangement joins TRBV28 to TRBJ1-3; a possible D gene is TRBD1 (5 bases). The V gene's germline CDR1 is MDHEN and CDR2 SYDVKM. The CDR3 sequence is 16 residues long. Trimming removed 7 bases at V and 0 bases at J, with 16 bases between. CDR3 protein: CASTLSEGHSGNTIYF. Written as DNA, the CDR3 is TGTGCCAGCACATTATCGGAGGGGCACTCTGGAAACACCATATATTTT.

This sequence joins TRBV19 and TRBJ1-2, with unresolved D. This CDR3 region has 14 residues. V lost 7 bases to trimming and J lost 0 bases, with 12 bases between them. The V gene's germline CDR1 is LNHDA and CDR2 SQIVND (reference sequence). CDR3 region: CASNSGLTNYGYTF. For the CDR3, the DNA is TGTGCCAGTAATAGCGGATTAACTAACTATGGCTACACCTTC.

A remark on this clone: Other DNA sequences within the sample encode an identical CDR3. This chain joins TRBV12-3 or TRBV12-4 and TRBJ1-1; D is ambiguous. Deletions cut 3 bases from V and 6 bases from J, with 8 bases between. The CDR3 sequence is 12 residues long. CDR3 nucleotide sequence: TGTGCCAGCAGTTTTGTGGGATCTGAAGCTTTCTTT. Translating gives CASSFVGSEAFF.

CDR3: CASSFGTGNEQFF. The CDR3 nucleotides read TGTGCCAGCAGTTTCGGGACAGGGAACGAGCAGTTCTTC. V usage is TRBV27 and J usage is TRBJ2-1; 9 nucleotides align to TRBD1. V was pared by 3 bases and J by 10 bases, with 4 bases of the junction left unmatched. The V gene's germline CDR1 is MNHEY and CDR2 SMNVEV (reference sequence). The CDR3 extends over 13 amino acids.

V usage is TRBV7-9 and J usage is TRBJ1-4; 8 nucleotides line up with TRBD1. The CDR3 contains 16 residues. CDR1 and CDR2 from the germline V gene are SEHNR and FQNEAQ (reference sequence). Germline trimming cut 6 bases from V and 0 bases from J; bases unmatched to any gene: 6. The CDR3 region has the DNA TGTGCCAGCAGTCCCAGGGGGCCCACAACTAATGAAAAACTGTTTTTT. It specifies CASSPRGPTTNEKLFF.

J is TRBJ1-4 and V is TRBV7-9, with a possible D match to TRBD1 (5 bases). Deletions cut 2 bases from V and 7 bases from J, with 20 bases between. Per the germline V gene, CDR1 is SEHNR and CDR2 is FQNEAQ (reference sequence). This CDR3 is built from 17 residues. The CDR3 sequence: CASSLNTHGGKGEKLFF. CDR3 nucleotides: TGTGCCAGCAGCTTAAATACCCACGGGGGAAAAGGTGAAAAACTGTTTTTT.

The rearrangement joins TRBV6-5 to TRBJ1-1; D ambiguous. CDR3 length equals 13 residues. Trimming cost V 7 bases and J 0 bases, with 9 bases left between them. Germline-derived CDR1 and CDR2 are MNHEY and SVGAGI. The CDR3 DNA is TGTGCCAGCACTAACACCTTGAACACTGAAGCTTTCTTT. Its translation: CASTNTLNTEAFF.

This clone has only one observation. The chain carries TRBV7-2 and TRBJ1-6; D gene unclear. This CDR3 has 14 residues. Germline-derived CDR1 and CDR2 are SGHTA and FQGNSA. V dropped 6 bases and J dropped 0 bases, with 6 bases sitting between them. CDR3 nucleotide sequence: TGTGCCAGCAGTTATAGCTCCTATAATTCACCCCTCCACTTT. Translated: CASSYSSYNSPLHF.

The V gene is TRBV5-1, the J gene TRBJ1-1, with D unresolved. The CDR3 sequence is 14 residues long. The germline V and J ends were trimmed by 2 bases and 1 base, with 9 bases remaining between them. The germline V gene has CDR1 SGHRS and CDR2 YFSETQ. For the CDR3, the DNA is TGCGCCAGCAGCTTTGGATCGGGGAACACTGAAGCTTTCTTT. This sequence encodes CASSFGSGNTEAFF.

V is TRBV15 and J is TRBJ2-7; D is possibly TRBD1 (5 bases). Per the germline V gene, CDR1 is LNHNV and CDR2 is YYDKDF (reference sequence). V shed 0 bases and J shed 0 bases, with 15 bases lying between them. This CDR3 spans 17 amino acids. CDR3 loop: CATSRDTYQGTSYEQYF. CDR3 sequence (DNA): TGTGCCACCAGCAGAGATACGTATCAGGGAACCTCCTACGAGCAGTACTTC.

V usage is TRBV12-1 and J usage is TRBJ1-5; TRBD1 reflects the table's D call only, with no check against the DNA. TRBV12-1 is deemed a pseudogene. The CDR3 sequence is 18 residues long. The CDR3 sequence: CASSFVPTLEGAYQPQHF. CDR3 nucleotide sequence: TGTGCCAGCAGCTTTGTGCCTACCCTGGAGGGGGCGTATCAGCCCCAGCATTTT.

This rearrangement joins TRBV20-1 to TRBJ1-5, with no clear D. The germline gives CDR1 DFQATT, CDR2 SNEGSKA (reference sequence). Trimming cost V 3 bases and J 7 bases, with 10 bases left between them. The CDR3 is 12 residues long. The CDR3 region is CSASGQYQPQHF. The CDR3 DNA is TGCAGTGCTAGTGGGCAGTACCAGCCCCAGCATTTT.

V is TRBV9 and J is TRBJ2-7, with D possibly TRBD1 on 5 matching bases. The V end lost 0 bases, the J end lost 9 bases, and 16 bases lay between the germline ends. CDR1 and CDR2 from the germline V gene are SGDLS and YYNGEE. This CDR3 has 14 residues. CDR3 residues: CASSVGVGAGPQYF. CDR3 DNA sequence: TGTGCCAGCAGCGTAGGGGTAGGGGCCGGACCGCAGTACTTC.

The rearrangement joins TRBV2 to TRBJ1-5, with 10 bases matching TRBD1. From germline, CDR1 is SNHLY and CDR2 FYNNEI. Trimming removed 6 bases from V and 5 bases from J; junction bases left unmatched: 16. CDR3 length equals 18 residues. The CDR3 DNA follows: TGTGCCAGCAGCAGAGGACAGGGGGGTCTCATACAATATCAGCCCCAGCATTTT. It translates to CASSRGQGGLIQYQPQHF.

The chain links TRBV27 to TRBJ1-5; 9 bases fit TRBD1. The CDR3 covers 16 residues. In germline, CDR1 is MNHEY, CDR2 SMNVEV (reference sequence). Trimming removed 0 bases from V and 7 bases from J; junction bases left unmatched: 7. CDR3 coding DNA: TGTGCCAGCAGTTTATCGTCCGGGACAGGGAACCAGCCCCAGCATTTT. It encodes CASSLSSGTGNQPQHF.

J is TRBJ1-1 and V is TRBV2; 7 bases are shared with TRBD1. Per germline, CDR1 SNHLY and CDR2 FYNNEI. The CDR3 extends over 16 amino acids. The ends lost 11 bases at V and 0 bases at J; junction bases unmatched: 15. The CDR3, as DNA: TGTGCCTCCGGGACAGCAAACTTTTATATGAACACTGAAGCTTTCTTT. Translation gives CASGTANFYMNTEAFF.

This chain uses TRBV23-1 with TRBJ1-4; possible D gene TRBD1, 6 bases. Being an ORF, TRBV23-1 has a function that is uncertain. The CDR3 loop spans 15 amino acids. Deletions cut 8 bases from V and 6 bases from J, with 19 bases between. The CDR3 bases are TGCGCCAGCCAAAAAGCCCAGGGGTCGGATGAAAAACTGTTTTTT. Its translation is CASQKAQGSDEKLFF.

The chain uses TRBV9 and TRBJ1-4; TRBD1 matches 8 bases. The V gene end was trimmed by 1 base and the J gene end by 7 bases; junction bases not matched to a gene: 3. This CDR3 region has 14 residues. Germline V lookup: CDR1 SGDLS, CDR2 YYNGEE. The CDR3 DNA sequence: TGTGCCAGCAGCGTACAGGGGGCCGGTGAAAAACTGTTTTTT. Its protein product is CASSVQGAGEKLFF. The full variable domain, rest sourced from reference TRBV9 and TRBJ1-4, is DSGVTQTPKHLITATGQRVTLRCSPRSGDLSVYWYQQSLDQGLQFLIQYYNGEERAKGNILERFSAQQFPDLHSELNLSSLELGDSALYFCASSVQGAGEKLFFGSGTQLSVL.

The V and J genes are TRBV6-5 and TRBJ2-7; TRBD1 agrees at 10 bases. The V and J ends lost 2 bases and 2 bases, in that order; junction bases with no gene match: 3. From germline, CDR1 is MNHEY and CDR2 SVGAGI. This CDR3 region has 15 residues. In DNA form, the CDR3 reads TGTGCCAGCAGTTACCGGGACAGGGGCCCCTACGAGCAGTACTTC. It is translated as CASSYRDRGPYEQYF.

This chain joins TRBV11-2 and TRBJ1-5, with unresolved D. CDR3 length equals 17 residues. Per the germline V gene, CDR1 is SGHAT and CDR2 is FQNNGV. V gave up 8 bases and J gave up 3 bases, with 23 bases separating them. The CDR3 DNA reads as TGTGCCAGCCCAATTCTTATTGTGGATCCCATCAATCAGCCCCAGCATTTT. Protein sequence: CASPILIVDPINQPQHF.

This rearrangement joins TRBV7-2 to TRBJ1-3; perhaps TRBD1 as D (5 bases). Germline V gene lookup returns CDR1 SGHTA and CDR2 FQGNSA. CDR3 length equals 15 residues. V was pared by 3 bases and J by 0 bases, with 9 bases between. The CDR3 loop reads CASSLDKVSGNTIYF. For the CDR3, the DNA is TGTGCCAGCAGCTTGGACAAAGTCTCTGGAAACACCATATATTTT.

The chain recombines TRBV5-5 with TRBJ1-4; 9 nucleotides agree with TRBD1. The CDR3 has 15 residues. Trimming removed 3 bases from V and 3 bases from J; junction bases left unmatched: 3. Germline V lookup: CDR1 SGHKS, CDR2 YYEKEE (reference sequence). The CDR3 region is CASSSQGAPNEKLFF. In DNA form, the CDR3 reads TGTGCCAGCAGCTCACAGGGGGCTCCTAATGAAAAACTGTTTTTT.

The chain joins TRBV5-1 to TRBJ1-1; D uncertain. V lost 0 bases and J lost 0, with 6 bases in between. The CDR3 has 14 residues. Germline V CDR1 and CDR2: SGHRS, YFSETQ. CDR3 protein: CASSLGLLNTEAFF. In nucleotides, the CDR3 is TGCGCCAGCAGCTTGGGCCTCCTGAACACTGAAGCTTTCTTT.